This T cell receptor (beta chain) was retrieved from a study of blood T cells in healthy people across ages. About this clonotype: Its target is not known.

The CDR3 consists of 20 residues. CDR1 and CDR2 (germline): WSHSY, SAAADI. Trimming took 1 base from V and 4 from J; bases not matched to a gene: 11. For the second PCR, which ran for about 7 to 11 cycles, a sample-barcoded 5' primer and a J-beta primer mix were used. TCRdb processed the 5' RACE reads anew with MiXCR; each CDR3 protein has one entry. The repertoire consists of under 800,000 distinct CDR3 sequences, with roughly 45% occurring once and the leading ten covering roughly 20%. Ranging in age from roughly 6 to 90, the donors were healthy Caucasian individuals from Russia. The total RNA that was extracted per sample amounted to at least 6 micrograms. General observations from the study: A greater number of naive CD4+ cells and higher diversity distinguished long-lived donors from aged donors.

The source is a woman aged 55-69 years in good health. V gene TRBV10-2 combines with J gene TRBJ2-1, with 15 bases lining up with TRBD2. Sequenced input: blood. CDR3 sequence (DNA): TGCGCCAGCAGTGAGTGGCGACCGGGACTAGCGGGGGGAAGGTACAATGAGCAGTTCTTC. Translation gives CASSEWRPGLAGGRYNEQFF.